This T cell receptor (beta chain) emerged from a study of T cells in Graves' hyperthyroidism and ophthalmopathy. Study information: Peripheral blood draws took place at initial diagnosis, ahead of any treatment.

RNA transcripts were the template for amplifying TCR beta CDR3 regions. The primer set for the first-round RT-PCR of the TCR CDR3 was HTBI. TCRdb re-analysed the multiplex PCR reads in MiXCR, keeping a single row per CDR3 protein. Here the sample spans some 150,000 distinct CDR3 sequences, approximately 20% being singletons. J lost 4 bases, V lost 2 bases, and 5 bases had no gene match. The CDR3 is 14 amino acids. Germline V gene sequence: CDR1 SGHDT, CDR2 YYEEEE. This TCR was recovered from a woman in her forties or fifties with Graves' hyperthyroidism that later progressed to Graves' ophthalmopathy. The chain has TRBV5-6 and TRBJ1-2, with TRBD1 matching 7 bases. The sample comprised blood. CDR3 protein: CASSLTGVTYGYTF. The CDR3, as DNA: TGTGCCAGCAGCTTAACAGGGGTGACCTATGGCTACACCTTC.